This T cell receptor (beta chain) derives from a study of CD8 T cells in ankylosing spondylitis. The CDR3 runs to 13 residues. The V end lost 0 bases, the J end lost 7 bases, and 9 bases lay between the germline ends. Looked up from germline, CDR1 is SGHVS and CDR2 is FQNEAQ. TCRdb re-analysed the 5' RACE reads in MiXCR, keeping a single row per CDR3 protein. The data show roughly 90,000 distinct CDR3 sequences, roughly 8.3% seen once. In this sample, this clonotype turned up many times. The chain is built from TRBV7-8 and TRBJ1-1; no firm D call. The receptor's source is a male donor with ankylosing spondylitis or in good health (not recorded which). Material: blood, either unsorted or a sorted T cell fraction (not recorded which). The DNA for the CDR3 is TGTGCCAGCAGCTTAGCGGAGGGCTTTGAAGCTTTCTTT. Its protein is CASSLAEGFEAFF.